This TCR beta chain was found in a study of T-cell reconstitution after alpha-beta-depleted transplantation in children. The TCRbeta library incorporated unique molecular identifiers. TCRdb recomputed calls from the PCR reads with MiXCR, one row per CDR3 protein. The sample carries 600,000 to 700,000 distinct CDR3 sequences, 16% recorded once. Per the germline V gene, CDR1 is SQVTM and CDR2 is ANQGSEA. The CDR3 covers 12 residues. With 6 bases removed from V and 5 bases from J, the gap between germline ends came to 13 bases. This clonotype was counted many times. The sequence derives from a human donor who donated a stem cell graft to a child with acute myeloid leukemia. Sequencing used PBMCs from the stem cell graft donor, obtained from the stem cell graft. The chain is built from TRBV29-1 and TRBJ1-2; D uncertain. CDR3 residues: CSVAGPVYGYTF. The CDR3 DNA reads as TGCAGCGTGGCCGGACCCGTTTATGGCTACACCTTC. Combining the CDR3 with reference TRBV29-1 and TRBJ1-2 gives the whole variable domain SAVISQKPSRDICQRGTSLTIQCQVDSQVTMMFWYRQQPGQSLTLIATANQGSEATYESGFVIDKFPISRPNLTFSTLTVSNMSPEDSSIYLCSVAGPVYGYTFGSGTRLTVV.